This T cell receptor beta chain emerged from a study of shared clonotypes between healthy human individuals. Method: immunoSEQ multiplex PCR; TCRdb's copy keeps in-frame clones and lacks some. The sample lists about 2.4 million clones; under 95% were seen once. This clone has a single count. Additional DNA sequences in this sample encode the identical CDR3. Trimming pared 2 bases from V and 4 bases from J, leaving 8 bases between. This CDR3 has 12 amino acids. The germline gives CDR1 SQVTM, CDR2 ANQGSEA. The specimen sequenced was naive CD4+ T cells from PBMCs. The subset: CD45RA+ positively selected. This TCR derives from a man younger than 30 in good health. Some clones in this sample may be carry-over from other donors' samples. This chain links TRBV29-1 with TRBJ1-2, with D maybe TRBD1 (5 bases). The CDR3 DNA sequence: TGCAGCGTTGAACGGGGGTTCTATGGCTACACCTTC. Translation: CSVERGFYGYTF. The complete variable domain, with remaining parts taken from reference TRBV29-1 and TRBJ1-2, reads SAVISQKPSRDICQRGTSLTIQCQVDSQVTMMFWYRQQPGQSLTLIATANQGSEATYESGFVIDKFPISRPNLTFSTLTVSNMSPEDSSIYLCSVERGFYGYTFGSGTRLTVV.